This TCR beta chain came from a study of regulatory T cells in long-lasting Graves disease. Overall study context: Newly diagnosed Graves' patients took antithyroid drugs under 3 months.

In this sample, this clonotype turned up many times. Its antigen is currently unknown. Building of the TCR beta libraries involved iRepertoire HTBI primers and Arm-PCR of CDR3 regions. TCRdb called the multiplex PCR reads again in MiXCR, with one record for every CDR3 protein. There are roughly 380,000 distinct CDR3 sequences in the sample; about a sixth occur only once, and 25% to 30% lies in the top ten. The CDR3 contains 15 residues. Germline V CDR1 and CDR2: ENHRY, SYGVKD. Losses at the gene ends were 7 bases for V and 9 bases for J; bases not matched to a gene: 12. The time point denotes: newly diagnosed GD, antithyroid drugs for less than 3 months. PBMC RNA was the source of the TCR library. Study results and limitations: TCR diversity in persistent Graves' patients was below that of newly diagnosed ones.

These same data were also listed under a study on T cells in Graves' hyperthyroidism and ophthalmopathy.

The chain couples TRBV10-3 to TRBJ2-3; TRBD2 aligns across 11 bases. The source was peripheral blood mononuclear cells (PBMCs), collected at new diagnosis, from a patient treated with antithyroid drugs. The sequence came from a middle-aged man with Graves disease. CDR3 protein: CAITPSGGFESTQYF. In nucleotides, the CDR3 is TGTGCCATCACTCCTAGCGGGGGGTTCGAGTCGACGCAGTATTTT.